This T cell receptor (beta chain) appears in the sequencing data of a study of long-term antiretroviral therapy in people with HIV. Notes on the study in general: Repertoire composition at all time points was dominated by clones that had expanded before ART. With ART, diversity went up but was still lower than in transplant donor controls.

The libraries were made with immunoSEQ v3.0 at survey level. Profiled with immunoSEQ multiplex PCR; TCRdb holds only in-frame clones, not every one. The table has tens of thousands of clones, 85% to 90% seen once; the top ten hold roughly 3.6%. One or more pre-ART and two or more post-ART PBMC samples were available from each donor. Specimens held about 0.85-11 million cryopreserved PBMC prior to DNA extraction. Trimming shortened V by 6 bases and J by 8 bases, and 23 bases separated the two germline ends. The CDR3 has 15 residues. Germline CDR1 and CDR2: MNHNS and SASEGT. Note on this clone: Its antigen is still unknown.

Sequences were derived from unsorted PBMCs, sampled 2.3 years after starting antiretroviral therapy. J is TRBJ2-7 and V is TRBV6-1; no reliable D call. This clonotype originated in a man in his fifties or sixties with HIV. The CDR3 sequence: CASRVLALVTTKQYF. CDR3 DNA: TGTGCCAGCAGGGTCCTGGCTTTAGTTACCACCAAGCAGTACTTC.